Below are 10 T cell receptor beta chains sequenced from a single sample in a study of blood T cells in healthy people across ages. Next came a second PCR, run for about 6 to 11 cycles, which used a sample-barcoded 5' primer along with a J-beta primer mix. TCRdb re-analysed the 5' RACE reads in MiXCR, keeping a single row per CDR3 protein. The sample yields over 1.5 million distinct CDR3 sequences, roughly 49% seen once. Sequences were obtained from blood. Every receptor here comes from a woman in her thirties or forties in good health.

The CDR3 DNA follows: TGTGCCAGCAGTTCCGCTACAGGGGGCGAAGAGACCCAGTACTTC. As protein: CASSSATGGEETQYF. The genes are TRBV6-5 and TRBJ2-5; 9 nucleotides agree with TRBD1. Germline V gene lookup returns CDR1 MNHEY and CDR2 SVGAGI. With V trimmed by 4 bases and J by 3 bases, 6 bases remained unmatched. The CDR3 has 15 amino acids.

J is TRBJ2-3 and V is TRBV7-9, with D tentatively TRBD1 or TRBD2 (5 bases each). Germline V CDR1 and CDR2: SEHNR, FQNEAQ (reference sequence). Trimming removed 3 bases from V and 4 bases from J, with 8 bases in between. The CDR3 loop spans 13 amino acids. The CDR3 DNA is TGTGCCAGCAGCTTCACGGGGCCAGATACGCAGTATTTT. The encoded protein is CASSFTGPDTQYF.

The chain is built from TRBV7-9 and TRBJ2-5; D is uncertain. CDR3 size: 15 residues. Per germline, CDR1 SEHNR and CDR2 FQNEAQ (reference sequence). The germline V and J ends were trimmed by 2 bases and 0 bases, with 10 bases remaining between them. CDR3 sequence reads: CASSLHDTNQETQYF. The CDR3 nucleotides read TGTGCCAGCAGCTTACATGATACTAACCAAGAGACCCAGTACTTC.

Only a few counts were recorded for this clonotype. The rearrangement joins TRBV6-5 to TRBJ1-1; a weak D match, TRBD1 (5 bases). This CDR3 has 14 residues. Trimming cost V 2 bases and J 4 bases, with 11 bases left between them. Germline CDR1 and CDR2: MNHEY and SVGAGI. The CDR3 DNA reads as TGTGCCAGCAGTTACCGGGGGGAAGGCACTGAAGCTTTCTTT. Residues: CASSYRGEGTEAFF.

The rearrangement joins TRBV20-1 to TRBJ2-1, with 7 bases lining up with TRBD2. Trimming cost V 8 bases and J 8 bases; bases outside gene matches: 18. The CDR3 contains 15 residues. Germline lookup yields CDR1 DFQATT and CDR2 SNEGSKA (reference sequence). The CDR3 reads CSPLPSGAHFYEQFF. CDR3 coding DNA: TGCAGTCCCTTACCCAGCGGGGCCCATTTCTATGAGCAGTTCTTC.

The genes are TRBV11-2 and TRBJ1-3; D is unclear. V was shortened by 5 bases and J by 0 bases, with 14 bases between the two germline ends. Germline-derived CDR1 and CDR2 are SGHAT and FQNNGV. The CDR3 loop spans 16 amino acids. In DNA form, the CDR3 reads TGTGCCAGCAGCCCCGATTTGAGGGCCTCTGGAAACACCATATATTTT. Amino acids: CASSPDLRASGNTIYF.

This clonotype was found a few times. This rearrangement joins TRBV20-1 to TRBJ2-1, with TRBD2 as a possible D gene (6 bases). Per germline, CDR1 DFQATT and CDR2 SNEGSKA (reference sequence). There are 15 residues in the CDR3. The V end lost 6 bases, the J end lost 7 bases, and 22 bases lay between the germline ends. This CDR3 is CSASPRVSGGNEQFF. The CDR3 bases are TGCAGTGCCTCCCCCAGAGTATCCGGAGGGAATGAGCAGTTCTTC.

This clonotype turned up a few times. CDR3 residues: CASSLLLISFEQYF. The CDR3 nucleotides read TGTGCCAGCAGCTTATTGCTAATCTCGTTCGAGCAGTACTTC. The chain combines TRBV7-2 with TRBJ2-7, with D hard to call. Germline V gene lookup returns CDR1 SGHTA and CDR2 FQGNSA. There are 14 residues in the CDR3. V was trimmed by 2 bases and J by 6 bases, leaving 14 bases between them.

The J gene is TRBJ2-7, the V gene TRBV6-5; no clear D. The ends were cut back, 5 bases at V and 6 bases at J, with 11 bases in the middle. CDR3 length: 12 amino acids. CDR1 and CDR2 (germline): MNHEY, SVGAGI. CDR3 protein: CASSPHVCEQYF. The CDR3 nucleotides read TGTGCCAGCAGTCCACATGTTTGCGAGCAGTACTTC.

The chain employs TRBV27 and TRBJ1-2; D may be TRBD1 (6 bases). The CDR3 runs 15 residues. Deletions cut 6 bases from V and 1 base from J, with 15 bases between. Germline CDR1 and CDR2: MNHEY and SMNVEV (reference sequence). The CDR3 protein is CASSDLTGSNYGYTF. The CDR3 coding sequence is TGTGCCAGCAGCGACCTGACAGGCAGTAACTATGGCTACACCTTC.